This TCR beta chain was obtained from a study of shared clonotypes between healthy human individuals. Here immunoSEQ multiplex PCR was the method, and the copy in TCRdb shows in-frame clones only, minus some. The profile shows about 800,000 clones, around 96% of them singletons. Terminally differentiated effector memory CD45RA+ cells were excluded from the naive CD8 cells, which were CD45RO-negative and positively selected for CCR7. CDR3 size: 13 residues. Trimming shortened V by 0 bases and J by 7 bases, and 7 bases separated the two germline ends. CDR1 and CDR2 from the germline V gene are MNHEY and SVGAGI.

The receptor comes from a man aged 25 to 45 in good health. The sequenced sample was naive CD8+ T cells sorted from blood. The chain links TRBV6-5 to TRBJ1-5; D is unclear. CDR3 sequence: CASSYSPAQPQHF. In nucleotides, the CDR3 is TGTGCCAGCAGTTACTCCCCCGCACAGCCCCAGCATTTT.